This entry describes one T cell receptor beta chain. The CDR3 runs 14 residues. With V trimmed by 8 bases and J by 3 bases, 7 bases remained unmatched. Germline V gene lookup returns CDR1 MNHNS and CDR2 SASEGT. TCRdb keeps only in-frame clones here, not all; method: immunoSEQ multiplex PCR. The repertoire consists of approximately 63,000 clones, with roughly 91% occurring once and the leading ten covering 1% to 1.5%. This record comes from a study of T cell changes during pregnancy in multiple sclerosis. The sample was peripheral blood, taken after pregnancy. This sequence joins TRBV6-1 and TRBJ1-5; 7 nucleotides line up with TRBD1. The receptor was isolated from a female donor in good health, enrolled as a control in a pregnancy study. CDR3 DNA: TGTGCCAGCGCGGGGACAGTTCTCAATCAGCCCCAGCATTTT. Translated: CASAGTVLNQPQHF.